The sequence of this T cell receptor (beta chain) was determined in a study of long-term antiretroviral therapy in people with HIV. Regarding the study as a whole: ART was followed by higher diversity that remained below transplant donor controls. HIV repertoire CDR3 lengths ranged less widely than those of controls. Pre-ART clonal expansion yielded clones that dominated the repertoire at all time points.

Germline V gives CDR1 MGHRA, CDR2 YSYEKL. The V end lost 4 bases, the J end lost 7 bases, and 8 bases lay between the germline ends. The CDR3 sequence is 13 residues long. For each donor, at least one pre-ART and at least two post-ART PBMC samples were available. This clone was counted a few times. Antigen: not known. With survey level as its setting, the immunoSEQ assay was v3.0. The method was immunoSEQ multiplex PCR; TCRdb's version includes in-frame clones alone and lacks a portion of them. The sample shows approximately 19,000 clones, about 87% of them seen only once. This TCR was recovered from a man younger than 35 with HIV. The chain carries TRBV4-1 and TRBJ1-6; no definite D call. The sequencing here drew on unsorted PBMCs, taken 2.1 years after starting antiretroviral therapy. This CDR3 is CASSRDQNSPLHF. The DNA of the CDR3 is TGCGCCAGCAGCCGCGACCAGAATTCACCCCTCCACTTT.